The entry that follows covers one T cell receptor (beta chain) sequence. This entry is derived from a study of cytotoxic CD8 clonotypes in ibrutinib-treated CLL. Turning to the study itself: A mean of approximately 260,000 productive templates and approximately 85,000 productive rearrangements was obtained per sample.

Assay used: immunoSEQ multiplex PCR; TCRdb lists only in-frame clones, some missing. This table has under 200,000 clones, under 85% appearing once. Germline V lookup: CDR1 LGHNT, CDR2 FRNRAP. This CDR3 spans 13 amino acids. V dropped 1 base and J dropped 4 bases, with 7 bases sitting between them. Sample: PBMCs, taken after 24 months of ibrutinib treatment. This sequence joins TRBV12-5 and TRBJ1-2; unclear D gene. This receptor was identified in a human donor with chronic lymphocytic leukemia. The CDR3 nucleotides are TGTGCTAGTGGTTTGGGGCAAACCTATGGCTACACCTTC. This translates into CASGLGQTYGYTF.